This TCR beta chain appears in the sequencing data of a study of CD8+CD57+ T cells in acquired aplastic anemia. Before being chosen for sequencing, patients had shown CD8+CD57+ cell expansion by flow cytometry. This clonotype showed up many times. V was clipped by 3 bases and J by 1 base, with 9 bases between them. CDR3 length: 14 amino acids. CDR1 is SGHTA and CDR2 is FQGNSA in the germline V gene. TCR beta VDJ and CDR3 profiles were obtained from a genomic DNA template. TCRdb re-called the reads through MiXCR, storing one row per CDR3 protein. The table has more than 150,000 distinct CDR3 sequences, about 45% seen once; the top ten hold under 3.5%.

The specimen sequenced was sorted CD4+, CD8+, or CD8+CD57+ T cells (not recorded which) from PBMCs. The chain uses TRBV7-2 and TRBJ1-1; no clear D gene. The receptor was isolated from a human donor with aplastic anemia. The CDR3 loop is CASSFRTQNTEAFF. The CDR3 coding sequence is TGTGCCAGCAGCTTTAGGACGCAGAACACTGAAGCTTTCTTT.